This T cell receptor (beta chain) derives from a study of blood T cell repertoires in COVID-19. Study-wide context: The samples span acute and convalescent COVID-19 from the United States, Italy and Spain. The cDNA or gDNA used as material had been derived from T cells, B-cell-depleted T cells, or PBMCs.

Per the authors' pipeline: Amplification of reference gene primers provided the estimated nucleated cell counts. Sequencing was performed with immunoSEQ multiplex PCR; in TCRdb, only in-frame clones are kept and a portion is missing. The D gene and trimming were derived from the DNA, and the V and J assignments and clone size from that table. Here the sample spans 250,000 or so clones, about 90% being singletons. This CDR3 has 11 amino acids. V lost 2 bases and J lost 5, with 3 bases in between. CDR1 is SGHDT, CDR2 YYEEEE, per germline. Sequencing used peripheral blood. This chain links TRBV5-6 with TRBJ2-3; D is undetermined. This sequence was found in a woman aged 60-70 years with acute or convalescent COVID-19. CDR3: CASSFKDTQYF. The DNA of the CDR3 is TGTGCCAGCAGCTTTAAAGATACGCAGTATTTT.